These 11 T cell receptor beta chains came from one sample sequenced in a study of T cells after yellow fever vaccination (dated by TCRdb to between 2017 and 2020). This sample's treatment or condition label indicates: live attenuated yellow fever vaccine strain. The method was 5' RACE. The instrument was an Illumina HiSeq 2500. TCRdb trimmed the raw reads at Q25, called clones with MiXCR and kept productive beta chains. Identical CDR3 protein sequences are pooled into one entry, listed with their most common genes and DNA. This sample lists a few hundred thousand distinct CDR3 sequences; roughly 9.4% were detected once. The top ten constitute roughly 18% of the sample. The source material was PBMCs, sampled on the day of the first yellow fever vaccination. These receptors originate from a man aged 18 to 29 who received the YFV17D yellow fever vaccine.

In its sample, this clonotype was seen a few times. V gene TRBV7-2 combines with J gene TRBJ1-2; a weak D match, TRBD1 (5 bases). Between the trimmed V and J ends, which lost 2 bases and 8 bases, there was a span of 12 bases. The CDR3 is 13 residues long. Looked up from germline, CDR1 is SGHTA and CDR2 is FQGNSA. The CDR3 sequence: CASSLNGARGYTF. Here the CDR3 DNA reads TGTGCCAGCAGCTTAAACGGGGCGCGAGGCTACACCTTC.

This sequence joins TRBV29-1 and TRBJ2-7; D is uncertain. This CDR3 is 12 amino acids long. CDR1 is SQVTM, CDR2 ANQGSEA, per germline. V was trimmed by 4 bases and J by 2 bases, leaving 9 bases between them. The CDR3 here is CSVVFQAYEQYF. As DNA, the CDR3 is TGCAGCGTTGTGTTCCAAGCCTACGAGCAGTACTTC.

This clonotype was recorded only once. As DNA, the CDR3 is TGTGCCAGCAGTTTAGACAGGGGTGGCAATCAGCCCCAGCATTTT. Protein: CASSLDRGGNQPQHF. The genes are TRBV27 and TRBJ1-5, with 8 bases identical to TRBD1. In germline, CDR1 is MNHEY, CDR2 SMNVEV (reference sequence). After removal of 2 bases from V and 2 bases from J, the junction contained 2 bases not matched to a gene. This CDR3 has 15 residues.

This clonotype was observed many times. J is TRBJ2-2 and V is TRBV7-3, with D possibly called TRBD1 or TRBD2 (5 bases each). The CDR3 length is 15 residues. Germline loops: CDR1 SGHTA, CDR2 FQGTGA. With 4 bases removed from V and 6 bases from J, the gap between germline ends came to 15 bases. CDR3 nucleotide sequence: TGTGCCAGCAGCTCCACGGTGGGGACGGCCGGGGAGCTGTTTTTT. Translated: CASSSTVGTAGELFF.

The chain uses TRBV14 and TRBJ2-1; no firm D call. Trimming pared 0 bases from V and 9 bases from J, leaving 12 bases between. Germline loops: CDR1 SGHDN, CDR2 FVKESK. CDR3 length: 14 residues. The CDR3 is CASSQDLGYSEQFF. Written as DNA, the CDR3 is TGTGCCAGCAGCCAAGATCTGGGGTATAGTGAGCAGTTCTTC.

This sequence joins TRBV9 and TRBJ2-3; no firm D call. V shed 0 bases and J shed 5 bases, with 7 bases lying between them. The CDR3 is 13 residues long. Germline V gene sequence: CDR1 SGDLS, CDR2 YYNGEE. The CDR3 DNA reads TGTGCCAGCAGCGTAGTAAACAAAGATACGCAGTATTTT. This sequence encodes CASSVVNKDTQYF. Full variable domain (missing parts from reference TRBV9 and TRBJ2-3): DSGVTQTPKHLITATGQRVTLRCSPRSGDLSVYWYQQSLDQGLQFLIQYYNGEERAKGNILERFSAQQFPDLHSELNLSSLELGDSALYFCASSVVNKDTQYFGPGTRLTVL.

The chain links TRBV11-2 to TRBJ2-5, with 8 bases lining up with TRBD2. The germline CDR1 and CDR2 sequences are SGHAT and FQNNGV. The CDR3 runs to 16 residues. V lost 5 bases, J lost 1 base, and 9 bases stayed unmatched. The CDR3 here is CASSRELAVFQETQYF. As DNA, the CDR3 is TGTGCCAGCAGCCGGGAACTAGCGGTATTCCAAGAGACCCAGTACTTC.

V gene TRBV12-3 or TRBV12-4 combines with J gene TRBJ2-6; 10 bases fit TRBD1. Trimming removed 5 bases from V and 0 bases from J; junction bases left unmatched: 7. The CDR3 has 18 residues. The CDR3 reads CASSPRTGGSSGANVLTF. CDR3 nucleotide sequence: TGTGCCAGCAGTCCCAGGACAGGGGGAAGCTCTGGGGCCAACGTCCTGACTTTC.

This clonotype came up a few times. V and J are TRBV11-2 and TRBJ1-2, with D hard to call. The CDR3 sequence is 15 residues long. CDR1 SGHAT and CDR2 FQNNGV come from the germline V gene. The V end was cut by 2 bases, the J end by 0 bases, with 10 bases between. The CDR3 bases are TGTGCCAGCAGCTTATTTGCTGGAACTAACTATGGCTACACCTTC. Translating it yields CASSLFAGTNYGYTF.

This clonotype turned up a few times. The chain joins TRBV5-6 to TRBJ2-2; D possibly corresponds to TRBD1 (7 bases). The CDR3 is 18 residues long. Trimming cost V 2 bases and J 2 bases, with 19 bases left between them. CDR1 SGHDT and CDR2 YYEEEE come from the germline V gene. CDR3 sequence (DNA): TGTGCCAGCAGCTTCGAGTTACAGGGGAGGATCAACACCGGGGAGCTGTTTTTT. Residues: CASSFELQGRINTGELFF.

V is TRBV18 and J is TRBJ1-6; the D is unclear. With 0 bases removed from V and 9 bases from J, the gap between germline ends came to 9 bases. The CDR3 has 14 amino acids. CDR1 is KGHSH and CDR2 is LQKENI in the germline V gene. The CDR3: CASSPPLKFSPLHF. The CDR3 bases are TGTGCCAGCTCACCACCTCTAAAATTTTCACCCCTCCACTTT.